These T cell receptor beta chains were read from a single sample in a study of T cell responses to AZD1222 COVID-19 vaccine. Clones were sequenced by immunoSEQ multiplex PCR, and TCRdb holds only the in-frame ones, with some missing. The sample yields 30,000 to 35,000 clones, roughly 92% seen once. The sequencing here drew on peripheral blood, taken on day 0 of AZD1222 vaccination. The receptors shown here come from an adult in good health. The conserved cysteine and the conserved F or W are not part of the CDR3 here.

TRBV27 | ASRDAPGSNQPQH
TRBV12-3/TRBV12-4 | ASSPDRGTPLH
TRBV7-2 | ASSLDPSGGAHETQY
TRBV7-2 | ASSLWQGARNEQF
TRBV6-1 | ASSRDRETYGYT
TRBV19 | ASSSKGNTEAF
TRBV10-3 | AISEDRRGTDTQY
TRBV11-2 | ASSLAPRGARTDTQY
TRBV3-1/TRBV3-2 | PSSQHESGRGGYEQY
TRBV6-5 | ASISSGELF
TRBV7-2 | ASSLAGVGQF
TRBV5-1 | ASSLQGLDADTQY
TRBV7-6 | ASRETGSSYNEQF
TRBV25-1 | ASSESGLDGYT
TRBV6-2/TRBV6-3 | ASSYSGRTDGYT
TRBV30 | AWMGPTEAF
TRBV15 | ATSRVRQGSYGYT
TRBV11-3 | ASSLDRTSGGEQF